This record covers a single T cell receptor beta chain. As yet, its antigen is unknown. These data belong to a study of shared clonotypes between healthy human individuals. Assay used: immunoSEQ multiplex PCR; TCRdb lists only in-frame clones, some missing. The sample has some 2,400,000 clones, approximately 96% seen once. CD4+ cell separation produced CD45RA+ naive and CD45RA-negative memory subsets. Study-wide findings and caveats: Rarefaction gave evidence that sorted-subset sequencing remained incomplete despite large depth. Only blood samples were collected, and tissue repertoires likely differ.

The CDR3 is 16 residues long. V lost 5 bases, J lost 5 bases, and 7 bases stayed unmatched. The germline V gene has CDR1 MDHEN and CDR2 SYDVKM. The source is a man aged 18 to 30 in good health. The V and J genes are TRBV28 and TRBJ1-6, with TRBD1 matching over 9 bases. Material: naive CD4+ T cells sorted from blood. Subset described: CD45RA+ positively selected. The DNA for the CDR3 is TGTGCCAGCAGTGCCTATGGGACAGGGAATAATTCACCCCTCCACTTT. It translates to CASSAYGTGNNSPLHF.